The subject of this entry is one T cell receptor beta chain. This CDR3 contains 15 residues. Looked up from germline, CDR1 is MNHEY and CDR2 is SMNVEV (reference sequence). After removal of 6 bases from V and 4 bases from J, the junction contained 4 bases not matched to a gene. This entry comes from a study of blood T cell repertoires in COVID-19. Study as a whole: Samples came from the United States, Italy and Spain, spanning acute and convalescent COVID-19. Sample material is recorded as cDNA or gDNA derived from T cells, B-cell-depleted T cells, or PBMCs.

Original data processing: Amplification from reference gene primers served as the basis for estimated nucleated cell counts. Sequencing was performed with immunoSEQ multiplex PCR; in TCRdb, only in-frame clones are kept and a portion is missing. Clonal size and the V and J genes are those of that table, whereas D and trimming came from the DNA. The sample shows 80,000 or so clones, 80% of them seen only once. The sequenced sample consisted of peripheral blood. The sequence derives from a woman aged 65 to 85 with acute or convalescent COVID-19. The chain recombines TRBV27 with TRBJ2-3, with 13 bases matching TRBD2. This CDR3 reads CASSRTSGGADTQYF. The CDR3 DNA sequence: TGTGCCAGCAGCCGGACTAGCGGGGGTGCAGATACGCAGTATTTT.